This T cell receptor (beta chain) came from a study of blood T cell repertoires in COVID-19 (dated by TCRdb to the early 2020s). Context from the whole study: Collaborator samples came from the United States, Italy and Spain and covered acute and convalescent phases of COVID-19. The repertoires were released in a freely available public database meant as a resource for research on the immune response to SARS-CoV-2. Samples were obtained from the ongoing ImmuneRACE study (first 160 participants) and from some 1,200 subjects provided by 6 global collaborators. The prospective study material was composed of cDNA or gDNA derived from T cells, B-cell-depleted T cells, or PBMCs. Subjects who had been exposed to COVID-19, were actively infected with it, or had recovered from it provided the deeply sampled blood TCRbeta repertoires that made up the dataset. A de-identified subject ID, COVID-19 status, age in years and sex were almost always included in the sample metadata. Where HLA class I and class II types were available, the types were taken from metadata supplied by the sample provider, not from assay-based typing.

In regard to this clone: Its antigen has not been determined. Per-base quality was not reported, and no clone a single base away is much larger than it. This sample also contains other DNA sequences that code for the same CDR3.

Measured from the cysteine to the phenylalanine, the CDR3 is 13 residues long. The DNA shown is the 39-base CDR3, in frame from base 1. CDR1 and CDR2, per the germline V gene, are LGHNT and FRNRAP. V loses 6 bases of germline sequence and J loses 0 bases, and the interval between the two ends is 9 bases. Collaborating institutions collected whole blood in K2EDTA tubes following their own protocols. Collaborator samples were shipped for TCRbeta analysis as frozen whole blood, isolated PBMCs, or DNA extracted from either sample type. TCRbeta CDR3 regions were amplified from genomic DNA by means of the immunoSEQ Assay, a bias-controlled multiplex PCR. The published analysis was carried out like this. The number of nucleated cells in each sample was estimated by amplification of reference gene primers within the assay. To quantify the absolute abundance of each unique TCRbeta CDR3 rearrangement, sequence reads were collapsed and filtered. For each sample, productive Simpson clonality was calculated as the square root of Simpson's diversity index across productive rearrangements. The clones in this table, taken by TCRdb from immuneACCESS, are in-frame only. Not every clone is retained; where verified, under half of the shortfall comes from an unresolved V gene, and the cause of the rest is unknown. That table gives V, J and clone size, and the DNA gave D and trimming. A total of 65,000 or so clones appear in this sample, roughly 77% of them only once. Jointly, the top ten make up about 16% of the sample.

Broad study findings and their caveats: The amount of clinical and demographic metadata varied by source and participant and was provided uncurated.

This TCR derives from an elderly man with acute or convalescent COVID-19. The chain couples TRBV12-5 to TRBJ2-7, and possibly TRBD1, on 6 matching bases. The sample consisted of peripheral blood. The DNA sequence is as follows: TGTGCTAGTGGGCGGACAGCCTCCTACGAGCAGTACTTC. This translates into CASGRTASYEQYF. With the portions outside the CDR3 filled from the reference TRBV12-5 and TRBJ2-7 genes, the complete variable region becomes DARVTQTPRHKVTEMGQEVTMRCQPILGHNTVFWYRQTMMQGLELLAYFRNRAPLDDSGMPKDRFSAEMPDATLATLKIQPSEPRDSAVYFCASGRTASYEQYFGPGTRLTVT.